This T cell receptor (beta chain) derives from a study of OX40 agonist ivuxolimab in advanced cancers. Produced via immunoSEQ multiplex PCR; TCRdb's table is partial and in-frame only. Of tens of thousands of clones in the sample, about 90% were seen once. CDR3 size: 14 residues. CDR1 is SGDLS and CDR2 is YYNGEE in the germline V gene. Trimming left V 3 bases short and J 4 bases short, with 11 bases between. This chain links TRBV9 with TRBJ1-5; D is undetermined. The sample consisted of CD4+ or CD8+ T cells sorted from blood, taken in a trial of the OX40 agonist ivuxolimab. The receptor's source is an adult with an advanced solid tumor such as melanoma, head and neck, liver or kidney cancer. CDR3 region: CASSAYKTNQPQHF. CDR3 nucleotides: TGTGCCAGCAGCGCCTATAAGACAAATCAGCCCCAGCATTTT.